The 25 T cell receptor beta chains presented below share a single source sample, sequenced in a study of cytomegalovirus exposure and HLA in healthy donors. Amplification used 60 Vbeta primers and 13 Jbeta primers. Sequencing was performed with immunoSEQ multiplex PCR; in TCRdb, only in-frame clones are kept and a portion is missing. The table records about 120,000 clones, 80% of them present only once. The source material was PBMCs. The receptors stem from a female donor in good health and CMV-seropositive.

This rearrangement joins TRBV4-1 to TRBJ2-1; maybe TRBD1 (6 bases). V gave up 3 bases and J gave up 8 bases, with 14 bases separating them. Looked up from germline, CDR1 is MGHRA and CDR2 is YSYEKL. The CDR3 has 14 amino acids. In DNA, the CDR3 is TGCGCCAGCAGCCAGCAGGGGATTGAGGATGAGCAGTTCTTC. Residues: CASSQQGIEDEQFF.

The chain combines TRBV9 with TRBJ1-1; a weak D match, TRBD1 (5 bases). V shed 0 bases and J shed 3 bases, with 6 bases lying between them. The length of the CDR3 is 13 residues. Germline assignment: CDR1 SGDLS and CDR2 YYNGEE. The CDR3 bases are TGTGCCAGCAGCGTAGGCAGGGACACTGAAGCTTTCTTT. It encodes CASSVGRDTEAFF.

V is TRBV20-1 and J is TRBJ2-5; 7 bases match TRBD2. With 7 bases clipped from V and 5 bases from J, the junction kept 4 bases outside the gene matches. The CDR3 length is 11 residues. Germline-derived CDR1 and CDR2 are DFQATT and SNEGSKA (reference sequence). The CDR3 here is CSGRGGETQYF. CDR3 sequence (DNA): TGCAGTGGAAGGGGAGGGGAGACCCAGTACTTC.

The chain is built from TRBV14 and TRBJ1-1; D ambiguous. This CDR3 is built from 14 residues. Germline values: CDR1 SGHDN, CDR2 FVKESK. The V end was cut by 3 bases, the J end by 10 bases, with 18 bases between. The CDR3 protein is CASSQNSLRGRAFF. CDR3 in DNA: TGTGCCAGCAGCCAGAACTCGTTGAGAGGGAGAGCTTTCTTT.

The genes are TRBV5-1 and TRBJ2-7, with D perhaps TRBD1 (6 bases). The germline V gene encodes CDR1 SGHRS and CDR2 YFSETQ. Trimming left V 6 bases short and J 6 bases short, with 19 bases between. The CDR3 is made up of 14 amino acids. For the CDR3, the DNA is TGCGCCAGCACCCCTTACAGGGAACAGTGCGAGCAGTACTTC. Amino acids: CASTPYREQCEQYF.

The gene calls are TRBV28 and TRBJ2-2, with a tentative D call TRBD1 (5 bases). The germline V gene encodes CDR1 MDHEN and CDR2 SYDVKM. The CDR3 spans 16 residues. Trimming took 6 bases from V and 2 from J, leaving 16 bases between them. In DNA, the CDR3 is TGTGCCAGCAGCTCTACCTATACAGGAAACACCGGGGAGCTGTTTTTT. Protein sequence: CASSSTYTGNTGELFF. The variable domain in full, with the rest retrieved from reference TRBV28 and TRBJ2-2, is DVKVTQSSRYLVKRTGEKVFLECVQDMDHENMFWYRQDPGLGLRLIYFSYDVKMKEKGDIPEGYSVSREKKERFSLILESASTNQTSMYLCASSSTYTGNTGELFFGEGSRLTVL.

The chain has TRBV5-1 and TRBJ1-2; 10 bases agree with TRBD1. This CDR3 contains 14 residues. Germline CDR1 SGHRS, CDR2 YFSETQ. V lost 3 bases, J lost 5 bases, and 4 bases stayed unmatched. DNA for the CDR3: TGCGCCAGCAGCTCGGGACAGGGGTATTATGGCTACACCTTC. Amino acids: CASSSGQGYYGYTF.

This CDR3 is CASSVSGTGGAGSGYTF. The CDR3 DNA follows: TGCGCCAGCAGCGTCTCCGGGACAGGGGGCGCGGGGAGTGGCTACACCTTC. The rearrangement uses TRBV5-1 and TRBJ1-2; 12 bases match TRBD1. The CDR3 has 17 amino acids. J was trimmed by 7 bases and V by 4 bases; bases with no gene match: 14. Germline lookup yields CDR1 SGHRS and CDR2 YFSETQ.

This clone was observed once. This chain joins TRBV14 and TRBJ1-4, with 10 bases that match TRBD1. The ends lost 4 bases at V and 8 bases at J; junction bases unmatched: 4. The CDR3 is 14 amino acids. Germline CDR1 is SGHDN and CDR2 is FVKESK. The chain's CDR3 is CASSRQGAGEKLFF. The CDR3 DNA sequence: TGTGCCAGCAGCCGACAGGGGGCGGGGGAAAAACTGTTTTTT.

V and J are TRBV7-9 and TRBJ2-7; 10 nucleotides agree with TRBD1. The trim removed 4 bases at V and 2 bases at J, leaving 5 bases unmatched. The length of the CDR3 is 15 residues. Germline values: CDR1 SEHNR, CDR2 FQNEAQ (reference sequence). This chain's CDR3 is CASSSPGQGTYEQYF. The CDR3 DNA reads TGTGCCAGCAGCTCTCCGGGACAGGGGACCTACGAGCAGTACTTC.

V usage is TRBV6-1 and J usage is TRBJ1-1; 10 bases match TRBD1. Per the germline V gene, CDR1 is MNHNS and CDR2 is SASEGT. This CDR3 has 15 residues. V lost 7 bases to trimming and J lost 5 bases; unmatched junction nucleotides: 10. The chain's CDR3 is CASTRTGQGETEAFF. The DNA for the CDR3 is TGTGCCAGCACCAGAACTGGACAGGGGGAAACTGAAGCTTTCTTT.

The CDR3 spells CASIGADRGWNTEAFF. In DNA form, the CDR3 reads TGTGCCAGTATCGGGGCGGACAGGGGATGGAACACTGAAGCTTTCTTT. This chain uses TRBV19 with TRBJ1-1; TRBD1 agrees at 9 bases. V lost 7 bases to trimming and J lost 1 base; unmatched junction nucleotides: 10. The germline V gene encodes CDR1 LNHDA and CDR2 SQIVND (reference sequence). This CDR3 comprises 16 residues.

This clone was found a few times. This chain connects TRBV2 to TRBJ2-2; TRBD2 aligns across 8 bases. V lost 2 bases to trimming and J lost 3 bases; unmatched junction nucleotides: 5. CDR1 SNHLY and CDR2 FYNNEI come from the germline V gene. This CDR3 is 16 amino acids long. CDR3 coding DNA: TGTGCCAGCAGTGAACCGGGGGGGTCAGACACCGGGGAGCTGTTTTTT. It codes for CASSEPGGSDTGELFF.

In DNA form, the CDR3 reads TGTGCCAGCAGCTTAGAAGGGAGGACGGATACCCAGTACTTC. Translated, it gives CASSLEGRTDTQYF. The chain is built from TRBV7-6 and TRBJ2-5; D is perhaps TRBD2 (6 bases). Germline CDR1 is SGHVS and CDR2 is FNYEAQ. V dropped 1 base and J dropped 8 bases, with 14 bases sitting between them. This CDR3 comprises 14 residues.

The V gene is TRBV18, the J gene TRBJ2-6; D might be TRBD1 (5 bases). The CDR3 totals 18 residues. Between the trimmed V and J ends, which lost 6 bases and 0 bases, there was a span of 18 bases. Germline V CDR1 and CDR2: KGHSH, LQKENI. DNA of the CDR3: TGTGCCAGCTCGCAACAGGCTGCCTCACTCTCTGGGGCCAACGTCCTGACTTTC. Protein product: CASSQQAASLSGANVLTF.

This clone occurred a few times. This chain links TRBV2 with TRBJ2-7; D is perhaps TRBD1 (6 bases). The CDR3 is 14 amino acids. The ends were cut back, 7 bases at V and 6 bases at J, with 19 bases in the middle. Germline V gene sequence: CDR1 SNHLY, CDR2 FYNNEI. The CDR3 region has the DNA TGTGCCAGCAACCTAGGAGGACAGAGAGGCGAGCAGTACTTC. Translating it yields CASNLGGQRGEQYF.

The chain employs TRBV19 and TRBJ2-7; possible D gene TRBD2, 5 bases. The germline V and J ends were trimmed by 5 bases and 4 bases, with 15 bases remaining between them. The germline gives CDR1 LNHDA, CDR2 SQIVND (reference sequence). The CDR3 runs 14 residues. The CDR3 nucleotides are TGTGCCAGTAGTCCCCGGACTGGGCTTTACGAGCAGTACTTC. As protein: CASSPRTGLYEQYF.

The chain joins TRBV11-2 to TRBJ1-2; 8 bases match TRBD1. Germline CDR1 is SGHAT and CDR2 is FQNNGV. This CDR3 is built from 13 residues. V lost 3 bases, J lost 7 bases, and 4 bases stayed unmatched. CDR3 loop: CASSFSTGAGYTF. CDR3 in DNA: TGTGCCAGCAGCTTTTCGACAGGGGCTGGCTACACCTTC.

This clone was observed a handful of times. The chain uses TRBV6-6 and TRBJ1-1; 8 bases line up with TRBD1. Trimming cost V 7 bases and J 2 bases; bases outside gene matches: 3. Germline values: CDR1 MNHNY, CDR2 SVGAGI (reference sequence). CDR3 length equals 13 residues. CDR3 amino acids: CASTGTGNTEAFF. The DNA for the CDR3 is TGTGCCAGCACCGGGACAGGCAACACTGAAGCTTTCTTT.

With regard to this clone: One end of the junction fails to match germline, which may point to a read error. The rearrangement joins TRBV7-7 to TRBJ2-1, with TRBD1 as a possible D gene (6 bases). The CDR3 contains 15 residues. From germline, CDR1 is SSHAT and CDR2 FNYEAQ (reference sequence). The CDR3 DNA sequence: TGTGCCAGCAGCATAGCCGGGACACCATACAATGAGCAGTTCTTC. Translated: CASSIAGTPYNEQFF.

The chain uses TRBV6-5 and TRBJ2-3; D ambiguous. The V end lost 0 bases, the J end lost 6 bases, and 7 bases lay between the germline ends. The V gene's germline CDR1 is MNHEY and CDR2 SVGAGI. CDR3 size: 13 residues. The CDR3: CASSYSRRDTQYF. DNA of the CDR3: TGTGCCAGCAGTTACTCGAGGCGGGATACGCAGTATTTT.

The table lists this clone with a few counts. The chain couples TRBV4-1 to TRBJ1-1, with D perhaps matching TRBD1 (5 bases). In germline, CDR1 is MGHRA, CDR2 YSYEKL. This CDR3 is built from 16 residues. V lost 4 bases and J lost 3, with 18 bases in between. CDR3 region: CASSPLGRGADTEAFF. CDR3 bases: TGCGCCAGCAGCCCCCTCGGGAGGGGCGCGGACACTGAAGCTTTCTTT.

The CDR3 loop is CASSTLGNNEQFF. CDR3 in DNA: TGCGCCAGCAGTACACTAGGGAACAATGAGCAGTTCTTC. This sequence joins TRBV5-1 and TRBJ2-1, with D possibly TRBD2 on 5 matching bases. The CDR3 runs to 13 residues. Deletions cut 5 bases from V and 5 bases from J, with 11 bases between. Germline lookup yields CDR1 SGHRS and CDR2 YFSETQ.

The chain combines TRBV2 with TRBJ2-2; tentative D call: TRBD2 (7 bases). V was clipped by 6 bases and J by 7 bases, with 12 bases between them. CDR3 size: 13 residues. Germline V lookup: CDR1 SNHLY, CDR2 FYNNEI. CDR3 region: CASRGGANGELFF. The CDR3 coding sequence is TGTGCCAGCAGAGGGGGGGCGAACGGGGAGCTGTTTTTT.

The chain combines TRBV28 with TRBJ1-1; 8 nucleotides agree with TRBD1. The CDR3 totals 15 residues. V was clipped by 6 bases and J by 2 bases; unmatched bases: 8. Germline assignment: CDR1 MDHEN and CDR2 SYDVKM. CDR3 DNA sequence: TGTGCCAGCAGCACCCAGGGGGCTATTAACACTGAAGCTTTCTTT. This gives the protein CASSTQGAINTEAFF. Complete variable domain (other parts from reference TRBV28 and TRBJ1-1): DVKVTQSSRYLVKRTGEKVFLECVQDMDHENMFWYRQDPGLGLRLIYFSYDVKMKEKGDIPEGYSVSREKKERFSLILESASTNQTSMYLCASSTQGAINTEAFFGQGTRLTVV.